This T cell receptor (beta chain) was captured by sequencing in a study of cytomegalovirus exposure and HLA in healthy donors. Losses at the gene ends were 6 bases for V and 10 bases for J; bases not matched to a gene: 15. Germline V gene sequence: CDR1 MNHNY, CDR2 SVGAGI (reference sequence). This CDR3 is built from 15 residues. The PCR had 60 Vbeta and 13 Jbeta primers. Sequencing was performed with immunoSEQ multiplex PCR; in TCRdb, only in-frame clones are kept and a portion is missing. Among around 150,000 clones listed, 75% to 80% were seen once. This chain uses TRBV6-6 with TRBJ1-1; 9 nucleotides match TRBD1. The clonotype originates from a woman aged 45 to 65 in good health and CMV-seropositive. Source material: PBMCs. CDR3 region: CASSAEGQGPVGAFF. Written as DNA, the CDR3 is TGTGCCAGCAGCGCCGAGGGACAGGGACCCGTAGGAGCTTTCTTT.